Below, 2 T cell receptor beta chains from the same sample are listed, as sequenced in a study of blood T cell repertoires in COVID-19. Data came from immunoSEQ multiplex PCR; TCRdb stores just in-frame clones and leaves some out. The data hold 150,000 to 200,000 clones, with more than 75% observed a single time. The material sequenced was PBMCs or T cells enriched from blood (not recorded which). The receptors come from a man between 40 and 49 years old who had recovered from COVID-19.

This chain connects TRBV5-1 to TRBJ2-5; the D gene is possibly TRBD1 (5 bases). This CDR3 contains 13 residues. The V and J ends lost 4 bases and 7 bases respectively, with 14 bases between them. Germline CDR1 and CDR2: SGHRS and YFSETQ. CDR3 sequence: CASSKDGQGTQYF. DNA of the CDR3: TGCGCCAGCAGCAAGGACGGCCAGGGGACCCAGTACTTC.

This clone was seen more than once but under ten times. The genes are TRBV28 and TRBJ2-3; D not resolved. CDR1 is MDHEN and CDR2 is SYDVKM in the germline V gene. The CDR3 covers 14 residues. V was cut by 4 bases and J by 2 bases, with 10 bases left in between. CDR3 DNA sequence: TGTGCCAGCAGTTCCCCTCTAAACACAGATACGCAGTATTTT. It encodes CASSSPLNTDTQYF.